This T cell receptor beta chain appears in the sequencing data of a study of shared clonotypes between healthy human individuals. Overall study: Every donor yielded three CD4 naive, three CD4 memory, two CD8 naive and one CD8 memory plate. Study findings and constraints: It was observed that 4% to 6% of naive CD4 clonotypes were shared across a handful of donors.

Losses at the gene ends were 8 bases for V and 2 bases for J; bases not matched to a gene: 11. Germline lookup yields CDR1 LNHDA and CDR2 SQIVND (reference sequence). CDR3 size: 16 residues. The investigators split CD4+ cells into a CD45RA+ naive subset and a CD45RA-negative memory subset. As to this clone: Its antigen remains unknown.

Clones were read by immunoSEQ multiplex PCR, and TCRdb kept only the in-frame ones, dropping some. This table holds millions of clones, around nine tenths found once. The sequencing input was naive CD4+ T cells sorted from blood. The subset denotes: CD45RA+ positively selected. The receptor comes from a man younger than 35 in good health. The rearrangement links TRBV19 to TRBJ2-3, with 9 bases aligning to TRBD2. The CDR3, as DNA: TGTGCCAGTCCCATAGCAAGACTAGCGGCCACAGATACGCAGTATTTT. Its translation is CASPIARLAATDTQYF.